Listed here is a single T cell receptor (beta chain). The data were produced by immunoSEQ multiplex PCR, yet TCRdb's version contains in-frame clones alone and is incomplete. The table includes tens of thousands of clones, 90% detected once. The ends lost 7 bases at V and 5 bases at J; junction bases unmatched: 6. The CDR3 has 12 residues. The germline V gene has CDR1 SQVTM and CDR2 ANQGSEA. These data are taken from a study of OX40 agonist ivuxolimab in advanced cancers. Sequencing was performed on CD4+ or CD8+ T cells sorted from blood, taken in a trial of the OX40 agonist ivuxolimab. This chain links TRBV29-1 with TRBJ1-1, with 8 bases matching TRBD1. The sequence was collected from an adult with an advanced solid tumor such as melanoma, head and neck, liver or kidney cancer. CDR3 loop: CSARQGRTEAFF. The CDR3, as DNA: TGCAGCGCTCGACAGGGGCGGACTGAAGCTTTCTTT.